The entry below describes one T cell receptor beta chain. Its antigen is undetermined. The data were taken from a study of T cell responses to AZD1222 COVID-19 vaccine. Study conclusions and caveats: Reportedly, close to half of spike-specific TCRs are directed against unmutated variant regions. Only six or seven AZD1222 recipients were seropositive at baseline.

V was clipped by 6 bases and J by 2 bases, with 11 bases between them. The CDR3 has 13 residues. Per germline, CDR1 SGHDT and CDR2 YYEEEE. Assay used: immunoSEQ multiplex PCR; TCRdb lists only in-frame clones, some missing. The top ten hold about 5% of the sample, which has some 150,000 clones, roughly 86% seen once. This clonotype was obtained from an adult who received the AZD1222 COVID-19 vaccine. The sequenced sample was peripheral blood, obtained 28 days after the second AZD1222 dose. The chain uses TRBV5-6 and TRBJ2-5; D remains ambiguous. DNA for the CDR3: TGTGCCAGCACCATCGGCTTACAAGAGACCCAGTACTTC. As protein: CASTIGLQETQYF.